This T cell receptor (beta chain) was documented in a study of blood T cell repertoires in COVID-19. Produced via immunoSEQ multiplex PCR; TCRdb's table is partial and in-frame only. The table records a few hundred thousand clones, around nine tenths of them present only once. Germline lookup yields CDR1 SGHVS and CDR2 FQNEAQ. The CDR3 runs to 19 residues. Trimming took 5 bases from V and 5 from J; bases not matched to a gene: 20. The sequence derives from a woman in her thirties or forties who had recovered from COVID-19. The chain joins TRBV7-8 to TRBJ2-3; 9 positions agree with TRBD2. Sequenced material: PBMCs or T cells enriched from blood (not recorded which). The CDR3 sequence: CASSPSPGLRGRGEDTQYF. The CDR3 nucleotides read TGTGCCAGCAGCCCCTCCCCCGGGTTGCGCGGGAGGGGGGAAGATACGCAGTATTTT.